The clone carrying this T cell receptor (beta chain) has a count of ten or more. This entry belongs to a study of metastatic and nonmetastatic thyroid tumors. Patients were all untreated before their thyroid surgery. The V gene lost 0 bases and the J gene lost 5 bases, with 8 bases spanning the gap. The CDR3 loop spans 12 amino acids. Per the germline V gene, CDR1 is GTSNPN and CDR2 is SVGIG (reference sequence). Original analysis: Using the CDR3 differences seen across clinicopathological groups, the authors built a distant-metastasis classifier for papillary thyroid cancer, which was meant to discriminate distant-metastatic patients. TCRdb ran MiXCR on the PCR reads. These V and J calls originate from TCRdb's pipeline instead of the authors' own analysis. The table lists around 30,000 clones, over 20% of them singletons.

The material sequenced was tumor tissue. The genes are TRBV30 and TRBJ2-7; the D is unclear. This clonotype originated in a male donor with papillary thyroid cancer or a benign thyroid nodule (not recorded which). Some clones in this sample may be carry-over from other donors' samples. CDR3 in DNA: TGTGCCTGGAGTGTACGGGTCCACGAGCAGTACTTC. It specifies CAWSVRVHEQYF. Based on the CDR3 plus reference TRBV30 and TRBJ2-7, the full variable domain is SQTIHQWPATLVQPVGSPLSLECTVEGTSNPNLYWYRQAAGRGLQLLFYSVGIGQISSEVPQNLSASRPQDRQFILSSKKLLLSDSGFYLCAWSVRVHEQYFGPGTRLTVT.